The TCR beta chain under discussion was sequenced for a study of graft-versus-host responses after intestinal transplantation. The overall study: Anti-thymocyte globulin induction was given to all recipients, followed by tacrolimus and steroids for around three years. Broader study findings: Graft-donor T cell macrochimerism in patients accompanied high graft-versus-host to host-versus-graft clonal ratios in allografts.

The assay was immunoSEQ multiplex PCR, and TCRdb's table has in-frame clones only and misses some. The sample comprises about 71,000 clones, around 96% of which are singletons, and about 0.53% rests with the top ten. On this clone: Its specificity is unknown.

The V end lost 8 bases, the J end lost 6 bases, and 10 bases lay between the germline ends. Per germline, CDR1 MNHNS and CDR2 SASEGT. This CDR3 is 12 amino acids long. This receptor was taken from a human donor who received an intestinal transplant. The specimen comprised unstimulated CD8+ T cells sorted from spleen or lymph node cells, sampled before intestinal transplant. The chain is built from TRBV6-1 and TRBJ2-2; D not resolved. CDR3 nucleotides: TGTGCCAGCCCATCCCGGGCCGGGGAGCTGTTTTTT. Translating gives CASPSRAGELFF.